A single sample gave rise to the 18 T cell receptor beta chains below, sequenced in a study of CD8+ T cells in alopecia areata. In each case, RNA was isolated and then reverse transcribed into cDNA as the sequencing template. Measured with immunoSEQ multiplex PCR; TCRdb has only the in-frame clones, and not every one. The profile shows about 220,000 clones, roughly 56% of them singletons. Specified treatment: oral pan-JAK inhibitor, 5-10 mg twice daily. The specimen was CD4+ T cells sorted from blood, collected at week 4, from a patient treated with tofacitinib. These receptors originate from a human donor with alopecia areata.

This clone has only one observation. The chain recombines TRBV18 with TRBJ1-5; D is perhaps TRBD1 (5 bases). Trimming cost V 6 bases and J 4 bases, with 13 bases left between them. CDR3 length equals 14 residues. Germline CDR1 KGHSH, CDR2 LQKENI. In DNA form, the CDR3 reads TGTGCCAGCTCCGCGGGGGGTGTGAATCAGCCCCAGCATTTT. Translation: CASSAGGVNQPQHF.

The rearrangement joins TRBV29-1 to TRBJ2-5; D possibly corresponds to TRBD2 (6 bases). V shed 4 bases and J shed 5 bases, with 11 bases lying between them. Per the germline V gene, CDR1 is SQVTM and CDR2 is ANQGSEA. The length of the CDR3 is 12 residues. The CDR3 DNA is TGCAGCGTTGTACCAGCGGGCGAGACCCAGTACTTC. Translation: CSVVPAGETQYF.

The CDR3 coding sequence is TGCAGCGTTGAAGGGTTCAGGGGGCTTACAGATACGCAGTATTTT. This gives the protein CSVEGFRGLTDTQYF. The rearrangement links TRBV29-1 to TRBJ2-3; 8 nucleotides match TRBD1. The germline gives CDR1 SQVTM, CDR2 ANQGSEA. J was trimmed by 3 bases and V by 1 base; bases with no gene match: 6. This CDR3 is 15 amino acids long.

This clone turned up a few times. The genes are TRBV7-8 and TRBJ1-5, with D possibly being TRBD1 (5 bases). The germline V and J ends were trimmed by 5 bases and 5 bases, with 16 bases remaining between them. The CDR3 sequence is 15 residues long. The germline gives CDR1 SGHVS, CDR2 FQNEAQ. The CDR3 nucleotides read TGTGCCAGCAGCCCAAGGGCAGGGAAGGATCAGCCCCAGCATTTT. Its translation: CASSPRAGKDQPQHF.

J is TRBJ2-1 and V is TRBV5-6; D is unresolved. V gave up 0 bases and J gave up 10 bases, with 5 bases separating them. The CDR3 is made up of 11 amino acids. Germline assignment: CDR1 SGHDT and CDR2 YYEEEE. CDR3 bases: TGTGCCAGCAGCTTGGTCGACGAGCAGTTCTTC. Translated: CASSLVDEQFF.

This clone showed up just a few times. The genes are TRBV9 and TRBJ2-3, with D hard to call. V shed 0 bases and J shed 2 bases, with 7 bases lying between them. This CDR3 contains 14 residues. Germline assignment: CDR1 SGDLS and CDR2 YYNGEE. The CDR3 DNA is TGTGCCAGCAGCGTAGATCCCACCACAGATACGCAGTATTTT. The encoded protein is CASSVDPTTDTQYF.

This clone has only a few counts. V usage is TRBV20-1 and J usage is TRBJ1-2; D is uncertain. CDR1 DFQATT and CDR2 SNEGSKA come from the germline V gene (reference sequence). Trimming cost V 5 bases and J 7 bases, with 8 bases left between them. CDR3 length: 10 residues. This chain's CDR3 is CSAPEGGYTF. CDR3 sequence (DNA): TGCAGTGCTCCCGAGGGTGGCTACACCTTC.

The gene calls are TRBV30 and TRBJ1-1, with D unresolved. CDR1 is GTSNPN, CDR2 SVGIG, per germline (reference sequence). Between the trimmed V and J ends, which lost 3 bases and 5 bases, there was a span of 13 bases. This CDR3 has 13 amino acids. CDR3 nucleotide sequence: TGTGCCTGGAGAAAAGTGGGTAGGACTGAAGCTTTCTTT. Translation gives CAWRKVGRTEAFF.

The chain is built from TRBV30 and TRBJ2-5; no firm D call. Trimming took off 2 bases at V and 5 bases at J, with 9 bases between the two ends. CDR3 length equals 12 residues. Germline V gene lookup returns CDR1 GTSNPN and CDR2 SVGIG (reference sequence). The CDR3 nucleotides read TGTGCCTGGAGTTCTACAGCGGAGACCCAGTACTTC. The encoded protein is CAWSSTAETQYF.

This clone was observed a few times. In DNA form, the CDR3 reads TGTGCCAGCAGCCAATCCGGGACAGTGCAGCCCCAGCATTTT. Protein sequence: CASSQSGTVQPQHF. The gene calls are TRBV16 and TRBJ1-5; 7 bases match TRBD1. This CDR3 has 14 amino acids. Losses at the gene ends were 0 bases for V and 7 bases for J; bases not matched to a gene: 3. Per germline, CDR1 KGHSY and CDR2 FQNENV.

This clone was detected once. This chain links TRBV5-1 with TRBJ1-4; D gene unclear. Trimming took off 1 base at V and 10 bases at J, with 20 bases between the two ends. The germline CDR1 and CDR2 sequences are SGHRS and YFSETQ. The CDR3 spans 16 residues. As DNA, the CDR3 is TGCGCCAGCAGCTTGAATCCGACGGGATACTCCGTAAAACTGTTTTTT. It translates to CASSLNPTGYSVKLFF. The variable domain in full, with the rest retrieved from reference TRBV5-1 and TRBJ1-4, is KAGVTQTPRYLIKTRGQQVTLSCSPISGHRSVSWYQQTPGQGLQFLFEYFSETQRNKGNFPGRFSGRQFSNSRSEMNVSTLELGDSALYLCASSLNPTGYSVKLFFGSGTQLSVL.

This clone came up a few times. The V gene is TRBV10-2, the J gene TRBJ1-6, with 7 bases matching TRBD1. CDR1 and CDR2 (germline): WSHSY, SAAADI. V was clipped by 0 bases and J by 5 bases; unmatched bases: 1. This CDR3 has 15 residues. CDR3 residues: CASSESTGNNSPLHF. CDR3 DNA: TGCGCCAGCAGTGAGTCGACAGGGAATAATTCACCCCTCCACTTT.

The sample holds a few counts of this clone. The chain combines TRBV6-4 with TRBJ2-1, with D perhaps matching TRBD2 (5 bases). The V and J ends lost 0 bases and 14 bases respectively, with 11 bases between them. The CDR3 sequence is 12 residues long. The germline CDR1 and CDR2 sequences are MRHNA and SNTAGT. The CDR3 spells CASSDSRVEKFF. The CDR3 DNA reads TGTGCCAGCAGTGACTCGAGGGTGGAGAAGTTCTTC.

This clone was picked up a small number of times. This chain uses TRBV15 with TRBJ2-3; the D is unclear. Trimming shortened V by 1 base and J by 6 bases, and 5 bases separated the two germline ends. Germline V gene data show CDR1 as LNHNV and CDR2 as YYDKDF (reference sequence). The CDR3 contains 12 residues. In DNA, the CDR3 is TGTGCCACCAGCAGAGGCGATGATACGCAGTATTTT. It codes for CATSRGDDTQYF.

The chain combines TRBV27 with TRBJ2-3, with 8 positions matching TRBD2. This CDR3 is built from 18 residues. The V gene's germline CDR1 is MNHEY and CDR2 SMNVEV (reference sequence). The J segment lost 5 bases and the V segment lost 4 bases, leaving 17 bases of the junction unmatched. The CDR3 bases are TGTGCCAGCAGTTCGCCTCGGGGACTAGTCTCGGGCAGAGATACGCAGTATTTT. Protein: CASSSPRGLVSGRDTQYF.

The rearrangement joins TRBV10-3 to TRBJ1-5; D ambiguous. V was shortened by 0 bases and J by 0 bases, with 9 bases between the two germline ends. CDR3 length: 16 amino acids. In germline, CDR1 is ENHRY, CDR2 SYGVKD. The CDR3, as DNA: TGTGCCATCAGTGAGTCGGACCTATCTAGCAATCAGCCCCAGCATTTT. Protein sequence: CAISESDLSSNQPQHF.

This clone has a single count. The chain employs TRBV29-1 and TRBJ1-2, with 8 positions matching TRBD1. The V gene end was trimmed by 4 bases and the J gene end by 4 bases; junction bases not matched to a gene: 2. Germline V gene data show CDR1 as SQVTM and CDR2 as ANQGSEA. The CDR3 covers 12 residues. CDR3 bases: TGCAGCGTTGCACAGGGGGGCTATGGCTACACCTTC. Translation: CSVAQGGYGYTF.

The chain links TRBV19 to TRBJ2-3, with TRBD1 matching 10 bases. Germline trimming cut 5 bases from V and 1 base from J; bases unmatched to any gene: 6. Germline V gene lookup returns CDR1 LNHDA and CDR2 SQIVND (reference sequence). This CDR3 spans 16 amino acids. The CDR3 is CASSSGQGPGTDTQYF. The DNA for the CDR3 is TGTGCCAGTAGTTCGGGACAGGGGCCTGGCACAGATACGCAGTATTTT. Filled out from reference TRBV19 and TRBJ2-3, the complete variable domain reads DGGITQSPKYLFRKEGQNVTLSCEQNLNHDAMYWYRQDPGQGLRLIYYSQIVNDFQKGDIAEGYSVSREKKESFPLTVTSAQKNPTAFYLCASSSGQGPGTDTQYFGPGTRLTVL.